The subject of this entry is one TCR beta chain. Its antigen is currently not known. Base qualities are not recorded, but no much larger clone differs from it by a single base. The library came from 5' RACE. Instrument used: NextSeq 500. Unique molecular identifiers were attached to individual cDNA molecules in the TCR library protocol so that sequencing error and PCR bias could be corrected. Both TCR alpha and beta chains were sequenced, and tight co-correlation was observed between alpha and beta sequence abundances in each sample. The authors processed their data as follows. Decombinator V4 was used to perform V gene, J gene and CDR3 annotation of TCR sequences. Expanded TCRs were defined as changing significantly between any two time points under a Poisson model with p below 0.0001. TCR abundances were normalised to the total number of TCRs sequenced per sample and were expressed as counts per million. A search of VDJdb, accessed on 1 November 2021, was run for TCRs annotated to CMV, EBV and SARS-CoV-2, with TCRs annotated for multiple antigens excluded. The raw public data were reprocessed by TCRdb itself: fastp quality trimming at Q25, MiXCR clonotype calling, in-frame beta chains only. All rows with the same CDR3 protein become a single entry with the most common DNA and genes. The V and J calls follow TCRdb's processing rather than the paper's. Here the sample has about 130,000 distinct CDR3 sequences; 15% occur a single time. 21% of the sample rests with the top ten.

This specimen comes from a study of early T cells in non-severe SARS-CoV-2 infection (dated by TCRdb to about 2021). Regarding the study in general: Because TCR sequencing relied on bulk RNA taken from unsorted whole blood, pairing of alpha and beta chains was not possible. The investigation overall reported the following: VDJdb matching was skewed toward anti-spike CD8 responses and likely underestimated virus-specific expansions, missing private and CD4 specificities.

A case-control design nested within a healthcare worker cohort in London, UK, was used, with weekly nasopharyngeal swab PCR tests and blood sampling performed. Between 23 and 31 March 2020, the week of the UK lockdown, healthcare workers were enrolled and then followed up weekly for as long as 16 weeks. This clonotype was obtained from an adult who was a healthcare worker with PCR-confirmed SARS-CoV-2 infection or an uninfected control (not recorded which). The sequenced sample was whole blood.

The sequence in DNA is TGCAGCGTTGTCACGGCCTACGAGCAGTACTTC. Its protein reads: CSVVTAYEQYF. The sequence is built from TRBV29-1 and TRBJ2-7; confidence is insufficient to name the D gene. The CDR3 holds 11 amino acids from the cysteine to the phenylalanine. The only DNA kept is the CDR3, 33 bases in frame from the first base. Cut back by 4 bases and 2 bases, the V and J ends lie 6 bases apart. In the germline V gene, CDR1 corresponds to SQVTM and CDR2 to ANQGSEA.